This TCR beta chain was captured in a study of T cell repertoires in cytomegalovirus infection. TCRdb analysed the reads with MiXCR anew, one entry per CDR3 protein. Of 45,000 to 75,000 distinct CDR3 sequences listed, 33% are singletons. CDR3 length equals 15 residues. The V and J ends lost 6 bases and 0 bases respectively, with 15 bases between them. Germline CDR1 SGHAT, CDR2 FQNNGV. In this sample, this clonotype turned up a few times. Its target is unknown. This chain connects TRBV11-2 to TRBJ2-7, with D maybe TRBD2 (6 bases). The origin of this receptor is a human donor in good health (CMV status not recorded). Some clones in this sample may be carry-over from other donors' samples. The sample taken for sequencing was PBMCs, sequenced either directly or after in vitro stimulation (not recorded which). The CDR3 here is CASSLAGTPSYEQYF. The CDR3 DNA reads TGTGCCAGCAGTCTCGCCGGGACTCCCTCCTACGAGCAGTACTTC. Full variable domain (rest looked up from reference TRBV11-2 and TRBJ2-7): EAGVAQSPRYKIIEKRQSVAFWCNPISGHATLYWYQQILGQGPKLLIQFQNNGVVDDSQLPKDRFSAERLKGVDSTLKIQPAKLEDSAVYLCASSLAGTPSYEQYFGPGTRLTVT.